The subject of this entry is one T cell receptor beta chain. Its antigen is as yet unknown. The data originate from a study of immune evolution from preneoplasia to lung adenocarcinoma. Histologic diagnosis was independently verified by two lung pathologists. Study-wide findings and caveats: From normal lung to invasive adenocarcinoma, top clone frequencies appeared to decrease. Later-stage lesions seemingly showed higher T cell density and diversity than normal lung.

Clones were sequenced by immunoSEQ multiplex PCR, and TCRdb holds only the in-frame ones, with some missing. Of a few thousand clones in the sample, around 74% were seen once. Sample: FFPE adjacent normal lung tissue. The clonotype was recovered from an older person with lung adenocarcinoma.

The CDR3 reads CASSQIIGGNEQFF. CDR3 nucleotide sequence: TGCGCCAGCAGCCAAATCATTGGTGGAAATGAGCAGTTCTTC. The chain is built from TRBV4-3 and TRBJ2-1; no reliable D call. Germline V lookup: CDR1 LGHNA, CDR2 YSLEER. The CDR3 spans 14 residues. The V gene lost 2 bases and the J gene lost 7 bases, with 12 bases spanning the gap.